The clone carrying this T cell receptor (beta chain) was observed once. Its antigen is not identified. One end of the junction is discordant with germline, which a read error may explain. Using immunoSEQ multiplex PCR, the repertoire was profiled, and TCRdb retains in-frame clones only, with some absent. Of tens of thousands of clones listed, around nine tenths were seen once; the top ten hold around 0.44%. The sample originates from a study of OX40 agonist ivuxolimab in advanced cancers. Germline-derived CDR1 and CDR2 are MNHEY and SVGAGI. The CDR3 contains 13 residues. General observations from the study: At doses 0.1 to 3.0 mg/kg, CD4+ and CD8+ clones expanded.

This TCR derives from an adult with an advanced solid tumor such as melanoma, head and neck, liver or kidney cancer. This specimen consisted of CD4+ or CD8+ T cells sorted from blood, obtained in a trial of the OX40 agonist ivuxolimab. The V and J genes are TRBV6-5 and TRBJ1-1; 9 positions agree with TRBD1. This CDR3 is CASSRGTGTAAFF. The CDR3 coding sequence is TGTGCCAGCAGTCGAGGGACAGGGACTGCAGCTTTCTTT.